One TCR beta chain is described in this entry. This clone was counted only a few times. No cognate antigen has been identified for it. No base quality information exists; no much larger clone differs at one position. This specimen comes from a study of vaccination effects on CD4 cells after COVID-19 (dated by TCRdb to between 2021 and 2022). For the wider study: Post-vaccine samples across the study were collected a median of 72 days after the second dose, with a range of 14 to 241. In both COVID-19 convalescent patients and infection-naive vaccine recipients, the study compared SARS-CoV-2 spike-specific CD4+ TCR repertoires from before mRNA vaccination with those from after it. The full study included 10 to 11 COVID-19 convalescent patients and several SARS-CoV-2-naive healthy vaccine recipients. Cultures from other donors in the study were sequenced with the Oncomine TCR Beta short-read assay on an Illumina iSeq 100. Here is what the overall study found, with its caveats: Limitations of the study were the small number of convalescent patients and the absence of early post-infection timepoints. In healthy vaccine recipients, vaccine-induced clones were almost all SARS-CoV-2 mono-reactive, with only 1 of 255 being cross-reactive with common cold coronaviruses. Clones induced by infection and clones induced by vaccination both contracted markedly at late timepoints after vaccination, which fits with T cell responses waning over time.

Receptors were amplified or captured by the immunoSEQ multiplex PCR assay. DNA from the CD4+ T cells that had been cultured and isolated underwent TCR beta CDR3 sequencing. The paper's processing steps were these. Non-productive TCR sequences were removed, reads were trimmed to the CDR3 region, and CDR3s of at least 7 amino acids were retained. The MANAFEST web app was used to pick out antigen-specific clonotypes by comparing their expansion in peptide wells with that in reference cultures. Positive clones required FDR<0.05 expansion versus reference and all other wells, odds ratio above 5, and frequency above 0.1% in two replicate wells. A clonotype was defined as cross-reactive if the clonotype was significantly expanded both in SARS-CoV-2 spike wells and in at least one common cold coronavirus spike condition. Levenshtein distance calculated with the stringdist R package was used to assess CDR3 similarity, and unrooted trees were constructed with ape in R 3.6.1. The clones in this table, taken by TCRdb from immuneACCESS, are in-frame only. Not every clone is retained; where verified, under half of the shortfall comes from an unresolved V gene, and the cause of the rest is unknown. That table furnishes V, J and clone size, whereas the DNA furnished D and trimming. A total of roughly 70,000 clones appear in this sample, about 74% of them only once. Of the sample, roughly 1.6% is held by the ten largest clones.

To identify antigen-specific CD4+ T cell clonotypes by their expansion, the ViraFEST assay first stimulated PBMC with viral peptide pools and then applied TCR sequencing. After 10 days of culture, CD4+ T cells were isolated with the EasySep CD4+ T cell isolation kit. Each participant got two doses of an mRNA SARS-CoV-2 vaccine, either BNT162b2 or mRNA-1273. Negative nucleocapsid antibody results before and after vaccination confirmed that the healthy vaccine recipients had no prior SARS-CoV-2 infection. Some 2 million PBMC per well were cultured in IMDM with about 5.1% human AB serum, 9 to 10 IU/ml IL-2 and gentamicin, plus 10 ug/ml peptides. On days 3 and 7, half of the culture medium was replaced with fresh IL-2-containing medium. Each peptide stimulation condition was cultured in triplicate wells unless otherwise noted. PBMC were separated from whole blood using Ficoll-Paque Plus gradient centrifugation and were then either cryopreserved at -140C or used fresh. The spike proteins of SARS-CoV-2 and of the common cold coronaviruses HCoV-NL63, HCoV-OC43 and HCoV-229E were spanned by overlapping peptide pools. The QIAamp micro DNA kit was used to extract genomic DNA from the cultured CD4+ T cells.

From the cysteine up to the phenylalanine, the CDR3 has a length of 17 residues. Here the CDR3 DNA is all that survives: 51 bases in frame from base 1. CDR1 is given as PRHDT and CDR2 as FYEKMQ, both from the germline V gene (reference sequence). After removal of 1 base from V and 1 base from J, the junction retains 6 bases not matched to a gene. Sequences were derived from CD4+ T cells from PBMCs cultured with HCoV-229E spike peptides, sampled after COVID-19 vaccination. Per the publication, the cell subset or site label means: HCoV-229E spike overlapping peptide pool stimulation. The sequence is built from TRBV13 and TRBJ2-2, with TRBD2 matching 7 junction bases. This receptor was identified in a human donor who received a COVID-19 vaccine. This receptor has the CDR3 CASSLVPPGGNTGELFF. The DNA is as follows: TGTGCCAGCAGCTTAGTACCCCCGGGGGGGAACACCGGGGAGCTGTTTTTT.